A selection of T cell receptor beta chains follows, all from one sample in a study of early T cells in non-severe SARS-CoV-2 infection. TCRdb independently ran MiXCR on the 5' RACE reads; one entry per CDR3 protein. This table has around 40,000 distinct CDR3 sequences, around 5.7% appearing once. Sequencing was performed on whole blood. These receptors originate from an adult who was a healthcare worker with PCR-confirmed SARS-CoV-2 infection or an uninfected control (not recorded which). The CDR3 runs from the conserved cysteine through the conserved F or W. Each record gives: clone size, V gene, J gene, CDR3 length, D gene, CDR3 DNA, CDR3 protein. A D gene is named only where the DNA matches it firmly. Expanded clones get a size class; other rows say once, few or many, or leave the size out.

clone size: .; V gene: TRBV18; J gene: TRBJ1-1; CDR3 length: 15; D gene: .; CDR3 DNA: TGTGCCAGCCGACGGGAGGAGCTTAGTGGGACTGAAGCTTTCTTT; CDR3 protein: CASRREELSGTEAFF
clone size: many; V gene: TRBV5-8; J gene: TRBJ1-4; CDR3 length: 15; D gene: TRBD1; CDR3 DNA: TGTGCCAGCAGCTTGCTTTCAGGGGGAGATGAAAAACTGTTTTTT; CDR3 protein: CASSLLSGGDEKLFF
clone size: many; V gene: TRBV6-2/TRBV6-3; J gene: TRBJ2-1; CDR3 length: 13; D gene: .; CDR3 DNA: TGTGCCAGCACGCCGGGAGTCTACAATGAGCAGTTCTTC; CDR3 protein: CASTPGVYNEQFF
clone size: many; V gene: TRBV29-1; J gene: TRBJ1-2; CDR3 length: 11; D gene: .; CDR3 DNA: TGCAGCGCTGGCTCGTACTATGGCTACACCTTC; CDR3 protein: CSAGSYYGYTF
clone size: many; V gene: TRBV28; J gene: TRBJ2-2; CDR3 length: 12; D gene: .; CDR3 DNA: TGTGCCAGCAGTCAGAACACCGGGGAGCTGTTTTTT; CDR3 protein: CASSQNTGELFF
clone size: many; V gene: TRBV29-1; J gene: TRBJ2-5; CDR3 length: 12; D gene: .; CDR3 DNA: TGCAGCGTTGCTAGTGCCCAGGAGACCCAGTACTTC; CDR3 protein: CSVASAQETQYF
clone size: many; V gene: TRBV19; J gene: TRBJ2-1; CDR3 length: 16; D gene: .; CDR3 DNA: TGTGCCAGTACCTCATCGTGGGTAGCGGAGTACAATGAGCAGTTCTTC; CDR3 protein: CASTSSWVAEYNEQFF
clone size: many; V gene: TRBV15; J gene: TRBJ1-1; CDR3 length: 14; D gene: .; CDR3 DNA: TGTGCCACCAGCAGAGATGGACTGAACACTGAAGCTTTCTTT; CDR3 protein: CATSRDGLNTEAFF
clone size: many; V gene: TRBV6-9; J gene: TRBJ1-5; CDR3 length: 10; D gene: .; CDR3 DNA: TGTGCCAGCAGTTCTCGGCCCCAGCATTTT; CDR3 protein: CASSSRPQHF
clone size: many; V gene: TRBV27; J gene: TRBJ2-1; CDR3 length: 19; D gene: TRBD2; CDR3 DNA: TGTGCCAGCAGTTTATACAAACCCCTAACTAGCGGGTCCTACAATGAGCAGTTCTTC; CDR3 protein: CASSLYKPLTSGSYNEQFF
clone size: many; V gene: TRBV15; J gene: TRBJ2-3; CDR3 length: 17; D gene: TRBD2; CDR3 DNA: TGTGCCACCAGCAGAGATGGGACTAGCGGGTACACAGATACGCAGTATTTT; CDR3 protein: CATSRDGTSGYTDTQYF
clone size: many; V gene: TRBV19; J gene: TRBJ2-6; CDR3 length: 16; D gene: TRBD1; CDR3 DNA: TGTGCCAGTAGTTCTCAGGGGGCTATTGGGGCCAACGTCCTGACTTTC; CDR3 protein: CASSSQGAIGANVLTF
clone size: many; V gene: TRBV24-1; J gene: TRBJ2-1; CDR3 length: 17; D gene: TRBD2; CDR3 DNA: TGTGCCACCAGTGATGTGCGGGGGGGTACCTCCTACAATGAGCAGTTCTTC; CDR3 protein: CATSDVRGGTSYNEQFF
clone size: few; V gene: TRBV5-1; J gene: TRBJ2-1; CDR3 length: 18; D gene: .; CDR3 DNA: TGCGCCAGCAGCTTGAATGGATGGACTGTTGGTTCCTACAATGAGCAGTTCTTC; CDR3 protein: CASSLNGWTVGSYNEQFF
clone size: .; V gene: TRBV5-1; J gene: TRBJ2-2; CDR3 length: 15; D gene: .; CDR3 DNA: TGCGCCAGCAGCATTGGACAGACGAACACCGGGGAGCTGTTTTTT; CDR3 protein: CASSIGQTNTGELFF
clone size: many; V gene: TRBV25-1; J gene: TRBJ2-7; CDR3 length: 16; D gene: .; CDR3 DNA: TGTGCCAGCAGTGATGCGCATTCGGGGCAGAATGACGAGCAGTACTTC; CDR3 protein: CASSDAHSGQNDEQYF
clone size: many; V gene: TRBV20-1; J gene: TRBJ2-3; CDR3 length: 16; D gene: TRBD2; CDR3 DNA: TGCAGTGCTCGGTCGCAGCGGGAGGAACCAACAGATACGCAGTATTTT; CDR3 protein: CSARSQREEPTDTQYF
clone size: many; V gene: TRBV15; J gene: TRBJ2-2; CDR3 length: 16; D gene: TRBD2; CDR3 DNA: TGTGCCACCAGCACTTGGACTAGCGGGAACACCGGGGAGCTGTTTTTT; CDR3 protein: CATSTWTSGNTGELFF
clone size: many; V gene: TRBV7-9; J gene: TRBJ1-3; CDR3 length: 16; D gene: TRBD1; CDR3 DNA: TGTGCCAGCAGCCAGGGACAGGGCCCCCGTGGAAACACCATATATTTT; CDR3 protein: CASSQGQGPRGNTIYF
clone size: many; V gene: TRBV13; J gene: TRBJ1-1; CDR3 length: 14; D gene: .; CDR3 DNA: TGTGCCAGCAATCCAGGGGAATTGAACACTGAAGCTTTCTTT; CDR3 protein: CASNPGELNTEAFF
clone size: many; V gene: TRBV15; J gene: TRBJ2-5; CDR3 length: 13; D gene: .; CDR3 DNA: TGTGCCACCAGCAGAGAGTACGCCCAGACCCAGTACTTC; CDR3 protein: CATSREYAQTQYF
clone size: many; V gene: TRBV21-1; J gene: TRBJ2-5; CDR3 length: 15; D gene: .; CDR3 DNA: TGTGCCAGCATGGCAAAGCGGGCCCACCAAGAGACCCAGTACTTC; CDR3 protein: CASMAKRAHQETQYF
clone size: many; V gene: TRBV7-9; J gene: TRBJ1-1; CDR3 length: 14; D gene: TRBD1; CDR3 DNA: TGTGCCAGCAGCTGGGGACAGGGGAACACTGAAGCTTTCTTT; CDR3 protein: CASSWGQGNTEAFF
clone size: many; V gene: TRBV7-9; J gene: TRBJ1-2; CDR3 length: 11; D gene: TRBD1; CDR3 DNA: TGTGCCAGCACCTACAGGGGTGGCTACACCTTC; CDR3 protein: CASTYRGGYTF
clone size: many; V gene: TRBV7-7; J gene: TRBJ2-7; CDR3 length: 14; D gene: TRBD1; CDR3 DNA: TGTGCTAGCAGCCCCGGGACAGGGCTTAACGAGCAGTACTTC; CDR3 protein: CASSPGTGLNEQYF
clone size: few; V gene: TRBV7-8; J gene: TRBJ2-1; CDR3 length: 15; D gene: TRBD2; CDR3 DNA: TGTGCCAGCAGCTCCGGACTAGCTGTCTACAATGAGCAGTTCTTC; CDR3 protein: CASSSGLAVYNEQFF
clone size: many; V gene: TRBV20-1; J gene: TRBJ2-5; CDR3 length: 15; D gene: TRBD2; CDR3 DNA: TGCAGTGCTAGATCCGGGACTAGCGTCAAGGAGACCCAGTACTTC; CDR3 protein: CSARSGTSVKETQYF
clone size: few; V gene: TRBV27; J gene: TRBJ1-4; CDR3 length: 14; D gene: .; CDR3 DNA: TGTGCCAGCAGTTTTCAGGGAGACGGATTCGGACTGTTTTTT; CDR3 protein: CASSFQGDGFGLFF
clone size: many; V gene: TRBV10-3; J gene: TRBJ2-1; CDR3 length: 14; D gene: .; CDR3 DNA: TGTGCCCCCCGATTTGGGAAACCGTACAATGAGCAGTTCTTC; CDR3 protein: CAPRFGKPYNEQFF
clone size: .; V gene: TRBV12-3/TRBV12-4; J gene: TRBJ1-2; CDR3 length: 15; D gene: .; CDR3 DNA: TGTGCCAGCAGTTTGCGACAGACCAATAACTATGGCTACACCTTC; CDR3 protein: CASSLRQTNNYGYTF
clone size: many; V gene: TRBV6-1; J gene: TRBJ2-1; CDR3 length: 14; D gene: TRBD2; CDR3 DNA: TGTGCCAGCAGGACTAGCGGGATCTACAATGAGCAGTTCTTC; CDR3 protein: CASRTSGIYNEQFF
clone size: many; V gene: TRBV10-2; J gene: TRBJ2-1; CDR3 length: 13; D gene: .; CDR3 DNA: TGCGCCAGCAGTTCCCAAGGCCCCCATGAGCAGTTCTTC; CDR3 protein: CASSSQGPHEQFF
clone size: many; V gene: TRBV20-1; J gene: TRBJ1-2; CDR3 length: 17; D gene: .; CDR3 DNA: TGCAGTGCTAGAGATTTTGGGGACGGGATAAACGGTTATGGCTACACCTTC; CDR3 protein: CSARDFGDGINGYGYTF
clone size: few; V gene: TRBV28; J gene: TRBJ2-7; CDR3 length: 12; D gene: .; CDR3 DNA: TGTGCCTGCGTGTCGTTGCGGGACGAGCAGTACTTC; CDR3 protein: CACVSLRDEQYF
clone size: many; V gene: TRBV20-1; J gene: TRBJ2-3; CDR3 length: 15; D gene: TRBD2; CDR3 DNA: TGCAGTGCCGAACCGACTAGCGGGAGTTTAGATACGCAGTTTTTT; CDR3 protein: CSAEPTSGSLDTQFF
clone size: many; V gene: TRBV30; J gene: TRBJ2-3; CDR3 length: 12; D gene: .; CDR3 DNA: TGTGCCTGGAGTGCTTTCACAGATACGCAGTATTTT; CDR3 protein: CAWSAFTDTQYF
clone size: many; V gene: TRBV5-1; J gene: TRBJ1-1; CDR3 length: 13; D gene: .; CDR3 DNA: TGCGCCAGCAGCTACGGGGATAACACTGAAGCTTTCTTT; CDR3 protein: CASSYGDNTEAFF
clone size: many; V gene: TRBV5-1; J gene: TRBJ2-2; CDR3 length: 16; D gene: .; CDR3 DNA: TGCGCCAGCAGCTTTTATGCCAGGGCCGACTCCGGGGAGCTGTTTTTT; CDR3 protein: CASSFYARADSGELFF
clone size: medium-sized; V gene: TRBV7-9; J gene: TRBJ1-5; CDR3 length: 14; D gene: .; CDR3 DNA: TGTGCCAGCAGCTTAGGGACACCCGGTCAGCCCCAGCATTTT; CDR3 protein: CASSLGTPGQPQHF
clone size: .; V gene: TRBV20-1; J gene: TRBJ2-7; CDR3 length: 14; D gene: .; CDR3 DNA: TGCAGTGCTAGACCCCCCGCGGGACCTTACGAGCAGTACTTC; CDR3 protein: CSARPPAGPYEQYF
clone size: many; V gene: TRBV5-6; J gene: TRBJ2-4; CDR3 length: 16; D gene: TRBD1; CDR3 DNA: TGTGCCAGCAGCTTGGGGACAGGGGTGGCCAAAAACATTCAGTACTTC; CDR3 protein: CASSLGTGVAKNIQYF
clone size: .; V gene: TRBV3-1; J gene: TRBJ2-2; CDR3 length: 16; D gene: TRBD2; CDR3 DNA: TGTGCCAGCAGCCAGGTGGGAGGGCCGAACACCGGGGAGCTGTTTTTT; CDR3 protein: CASSQVGGPNTGELFF